Below are 32 T cell receptor beta chains sequenced from a single sample in a study of T cell changes during pregnancy in multiple sclerosis. The assay was immunoSEQ multiplex PCR, and TCRdb's table has in-frame clones only and misses some. The table shows tens of thousands of clones, with approximately 96% occurring only once. The sequencing here drew on peripheral blood, taken in the second trimester of pregnancy. The receptors shown here come from a female donor with multiple sclerosis, enrolled in a pregnancy study.

The J gene is TRBJ1-3, the V gene TRBV7-8; D unclear. The CDR3 is 15 amino acids. Trimming removed 3 bases from V and 0 bases from J, with 9 bases in between. Germline CDR1 is SGHVS and CDR2 is FQNEAQ. CDR3 sequence (DNA): TGTGCCAGCAGCTTGGAGGGCCACTCTGGAAACACCATATATTTT. Protein: CASSLEGHSGNTIYF.

This chain connects TRBV30 to TRBJ2-5; 12 bases line up with TRBD2. Germline trimming cut 0 bases from V and 4 bases from J; bases unmatched to any gene: 15. The CDR3 contains 19 residues. Looked up from germline, CDR1 is GTSNPN and CDR2 is SVGIG (reference sequence). For the CDR3, the DNA is TGTGCCTGGAGTGTACGCGCGGGTGGGCTAGCGGGAGGGGGAGAGACCCAGTACTTC. Translation gives CAWSVRAGGLAGGGETQYF.

The chain combines TRBV10-2 with TRBJ2-1; D remains ambiguous. V was clipped by 2 bases and J by 4 bases, with 6 bases between them. The CDR3 consists of 13 residues. Looked up from germline, CDR1 is WSHSY and CDR2 is SAAADI. The CDR3: CASSEQLYNEQFF. The CDR3 DNA is TGCGCCAGCAGTGAGCAGTTATACAATGAGCAGTTCTTC.

This chain joins TRBV18 and TRBJ2-7, with TRBD2 matching 10 bases. After removal of 2 bases from V and 3 bases from J, the junction contained 4 bases not matched to a gene. Germline V gene data show CDR1 as KGHSH and CDR2 as LQKENI. This CDR3 spans 15 amino acids. DNA of the CDR3: TGTGCCAGCTCACCATTAGCGGGGGGCTTCTACGAGCAGTACTTC. Encoded protein: CASSPLAGGFYEQYF.

This chain links TRBV28 with TRBJ1-1; D is unresolved. Germline V gene sequence: CDR1 MDHEN, CDR2 SYDVKM. CDR3 length: 15 residues. The V end lost 3 bases, the J end lost 0 bases, and 11 bases lay between the germline ends. CDR3 in DNA: TGTGCCAGCAGTTTGCCGGCAGGTTTGAACACTGAAGCTTTCTTT. It encodes CASSLPAGLNTEAFF.

The chain joins TRBV10-1 to TRBJ2-2, with a tentative D call TRBD1 (5 bases). From germline, CDR1 is WNHNN and CDR2 SYGVQD (reference sequence). The CDR3 sequence is 13 residues long. Trimming left V 6 bases short and J 6 bases short, with 11 bases between. As DNA, the CDR3 is TGCGCCAGCAGGAAAGACAGCCCCGGGGAGCTGTTTTTT. Its translation: CASRKDSPGELFF.

This chain uses TRBV19 with TRBJ2-3, with D maybe TRBD2 (5 bases). Germline-derived CDR1 and CDR2 are LNHDA and SQIVND (reference sequence). V shed 3 bases and J shed 8 bases, with 15 bases lying between them. This CDR3 contains 14 residues. DNA of the CDR3: TGTGCCAGTAGTATTCCCGGAGGAGGTCGTACGCAGTATTTT. This translates into CASSIPGGGRTQYF.

The V and J genes are TRBV11-1 and TRBJ2-7; 7 bases match TRBD2. The CDR3 is made up of 15 amino acids. J was trimmed by 4 bases and V by 2 bases; bases with no gene match: 8. Per the germline V gene, CDR1 is SGHAT and CDR2 is FQDESV (reference sequence). Written as DNA, the CDR3 is TGTGCCAGCAGCTTATTCCGCGGGAGAGGGTACGAGCAGTACTTC. Its translation is CASSLFRGRGYEQYF.

J is TRBJ2-7 and V is TRBV28, with 8 nucleotides matching TRBD2. The CDR3 is 13 residues long. CDR1 is MDHEN and CDR2 is SYDVKM in the germline V gene. The V gene end was trimmed by 8 bases and the J gene end by 5 bases; junction bases not matched to a gene: 8. The CDR3 DNA sequence: TGTGCCAGCTCTCGGGGGGGGTGGGACGAGCAGTACTTC. This gives the protein CASSRGGWDEQYF.

J is TRBJ1-2 and V is TRBV7-2; 10 nucleotides match TRBD1. V trimming: 4 bases; J trimming: 7 bases; junction bases outside the gene matches: 18. Germline V CDR1 and CDR2: SGHTA, FQGNSA. This CDR3 is 18 amino acids long. The CDR3 region has the DNA TGTGCCAGCAGCTACAGTTCCACCGGGACAGGGGTATTTGCTGGCTACACCTTC. It translates to CASSYSSTGTGVFAGYTF.

The chain's CDR3 is CASSPTGQPIWGTEAFF. The CDR3 region has the DNA TGTGCCAGCAGCCCGACGGGACAGCCCATTTGGGGCACTGAAGCTTTCTTT. This chain uses TRBV9 with TRBJ1-1, with TRBD1 identical over 7 bases. The CDR3 is 17 residues long. Germline assignment: CDR1 SGDLS and CDR2 YYNGEE. Trimming cost V 4 bases and J 4 bases; bases outside gene matches: 16.

This sequence joins TRBV6-1 and TRBJ2-2; 9 bases are a match to TRBD2. The trim removed 8 bases at V and 4 bases at J, leaving 8 bases unmatched. Germline CDR1 and CDR2: MNHNS and SASEGT. This CDR3 region has 15 residues. CDR3 residues: CASGKREDSTGELFF. The CDR3 region has the DNA TGTGCCAGCGGAAAGCGGGAGGATAGCACCGGGGAGCTGTTTTTT.

The V and J genes are TRBV5-5 and TRBJ1-3; TRBD1 matches at 7 bases. Germline V gene sequence: CDR1 SGHKS, CDR2 YYEKEE (reference sequence). With V trimmed by 2 bases and J by 4 bases, 6 bases remained unmatched. CDR3 size: 15 residues. CDR3 sequence (DNA): TGTGCCAGCAGCTTTCAAGGGGGCCAAGGAAACACCATATATTTT. It is translated as CASSFQGGQGNTIYF.

The chain couples TRBV11-2 to TRBJ2-7, with D tentatively TRBD2 (6 bases). From germline, CDR1 is SGHAT and CDR2 FQNNGV. This CDR3 is built from 14 residues. With 4 bases removed from V and 6 bases from J, the gap between germline ends came to 16 bases. CDR3 coding DNA: TGTGCCAGCAGCTCTAGACTAGTCTCGCTCGAGCAGTACTTC. Its translation is CASSSRLVSLEQYF.

The V gene is TRBV10-3, the J gene TRBJ1-4; D is ambiguous. The germline gives CDR1 ENHRY, CDR2 SYGVKD. The CDR3 is made up of 13 amino acids. V was cut by 3 bases and J by 10 bases, with 12 bases left in between. CDR3 residues: CAISEDLRGKLFF. The CDR3 DNA sequence: TGTGCCATCAGTGAAGACTTACGGGGAAAACTGTTTTTT.

This chain connects TRBV12-5 to TRBJ1-1; a possible D gene is TRBD1 (5 bases). V lost 5 bases, J lost 1 base, and 8 bases lay in between. The CDR3 runs to 13 residues. Germline values: CDR1 LGHNT, CDR2 FRNRAP. Written as DNA, the CDR3 is TGTGCTAGTGGTGGGGCGGAGAACACTGAAGCTTTCTTT. It codes for CASGGAENTEAFF.

This clone was observed a single time. The rearrangement joins TRBV5-1 to TRBJ1-1; no clear D. The CDR3 contains 13 residues. Germline V gives CDR1 SGHRS, CDR2 YFSETQ. Trimming cost V 2 bases and J 4 bases, with 9 bases left between them. The CDR3 loop is CASSFGLGTEAFF. CDR3 DNA: TGCGCCAGCAGCTTCGGACTGGGCACTGAAGCTTTCTTT.

The V call is TRBV7-9, the J call TRBJ2-7; D gene ambiguous. V gave up 1 base and J gave up 3 bases, with 7 bases separating them. From germline, CDR1 is SEHNR and CDR2 FQNEAQ (reference sequence). The CDR3 has 13 amino acids. CDR3 region: CASSLVQHYEQYF. The CDR3 DNA reads TGTGCCAGCAGCTTAGTACAGCACTACGAGCAGTACTTC.

The chain recombines TRBV4-1 with TRBJ1-5, with 11 bases fitting TRBD1. The V segment lost 4 bases and the J segment 6 bases; nucleotides outside the gene matches: 8. Germline loops: CDR1 MGHRA, CDR2 YSYEKL. This CDR3 has 16 residues. CDR3: CASSPAGTGGLQPQHF. DNA of the CDR3: TGCGCCAGCAGCCCCGCCGGGACAGGGGGTCTTCAGCCCCAGCATTTT.

The chain is built from TRBV27 and TRBJ2-5, with TRBD2 matching over 10 bases. Germline V gene sequence: CDR1 MNHEY, CDR2 SMNVEV (reference sequence). V dropped 3 bases and J dropped 4; count of bases not matched to a gene: 5. The CDR3 totals 15 residues. The CDR3 DNA is TGTGCCAGCAGTTTTAGCGGGAGGTTGGGAGAGACCCAGTACTTC. This translates into CASSFSGRLGETQYF.

This chain links TRBV28 with TRBJ2-4, with D perhaps matching TRBD1 (6 bases). Trimming took 8 bases from V and 6 from J, leaving 17 bases between them. CDR1 is MDHEN and CDR2 is SYDVKM in the germline V gene. This CDR3 contains 14 residues. The CDR3 DNA reads as TGTGCCAGCTCCCCGGCAGGGGCACGAAACATTCAGTACTTC. It encodes CASSPAGARNIQYF. Filled out from reference TRBV28 and TRBJ2-4, the complete variable domain reads DVKVTQSSRYLVKRTGEKVFLECVQDMDHENMFWYRQDPGLGLRLIYFSYDVKMKEKGDIPEGYSVSREKKERFSLILESASTNQTSMYLCASSPAGARNIQYFGAGTRLSVL.

V gene TRBV30 combines with J gene TRBJ1-3, with D uncertain. The CDR3 length is 15 residues. The V and J ends lost 0 bases and 1 base respectively, with 10 bases between them. Germline CDR1 reads GTSNPN; CDR2 reads SVGIG (reference sequence). CDR3 region: CAWSVRGPSGNTIYF. As DNA, the CDR3 is TGTGCCTGGAGTGTACGCGGCCCTTCTGGAAACACCATATATTTT.

This chain joins TRBV30 and TRBJ2-5; D might be TRBD1 (5 bases). Germline assignment: CDR1 GTSNPN and CDR2 SVGIG (reference sequence). The CDR3 is 13 residues long. V lost 4 bases to trimming and J lost 4 bases, with 13 bases between them. CDR3 sequence: CAWNPDSRETQYF. As DNA, the CDR3 is TGTGCCTGGAACCCCGACAGTAGAGAGACCCAGTACTTC.

This clone was counted between two and nine times. The chain recombines TRBV9 with TRBJ2-1; 12 nucleotides match TRBD1. The CDR3 is made up of 15 amino acids. The V segment lost 4 bases and the J segment 8 bases; nucleotides outside the gene matches: 7. Per germline, CDR1 SGDLS and CDR2 YYNGEE. DNA of the CDR3: TGTGCCAGCAGCCCCCGGGACAGGGGGCGGGATGAGCAGTTCTTC. It specifies CASSPRDRGRDEQFF.

V and J are TRBV18 and TRBJ2-7; 10 bases are shared with TRBD2. The CDR3 has 15 amino acids. From germline, CDR1 is KGHSH and CDR2 LQKENI. The ends lost 2 bases at V and 4 bases at J; junction bases unmatched: 5. CDR3 DNA: TGTGCCAGCTCACCAGTCGGGACTAGCGTGTACGAGCAGTACTTC. Encoded protein: CASSPVGTSVYEQYF.

The chain links TRBV10-3 to TRBJ2-7; tentative D call: TRBD1 (6 bases). Germline loops: CDR1 ENHRY, CDR2 SYGVKD. Trimming cost V 4 bases and J 5 bases, with 12 bases left between them. The CDR3 is 13 residues long. CDR3 sequence (DNA): TGTGCCATCAGTGTACAGGGCGTACACGAGCAGTACTTC. This encodes CAISVQGVHEQYF.

The chain joins TRBV28 to TRBJ2-5; D gene unclear. Trimming removed 3 bases at V and 7 bases at J, with 15 bases between. CDR3 size: 14 residues. Germline V gives CDR1 MDHEN, CDR2 SYDVKM. CDR3 DNA: TGTGCCAGCAGTTTCGAAGTAGCCCTAGGGACCCAGTACTTC. Its protein product is CASSFEVALGTQYF. The variable domain in full, completed from reference TRBV28 and TRBJ2-5, reads DVKVTQSSRYLVKRTGEKVFLECVQDMDHENMFWYRQDPGLGLRLIYFSYDVKMKEKGDIPEGYSVSREKKERFSLILESASTNQTSMYLCASSFEVALGTQYFGPGTRLLVL.

The rearrangement uses TRBV7-2 and TRBJ2-1, with 11 bases identical to TRBD2. J gave up 7 bases and V 3 bases, and 11 bases lay outside the gene matches. The CDR3 has 17 residues. CDR1 is SGHTA, CDR2 FQGNSA, per germline. The CDR3 sequence is CASSFGLAGRFENEQFF. Here the CDR3 DNA reads TGTGCCAGCAGCTTTGGACTAGCGGGCAGGTTCGAGAATGAGCAGTTCTTC. The variable domain in full, with the rest retrieved from reference TRBV7-2 and TRBJ2-1, is GAGVSQSPSNKVTEKGKDVELRCDPISGHTALYWYRQSLGQGLEFLIYFQGNSAPDKSGLPSDRFSAERTGGSVSTLTIQRTQQEDSAVYLCASSFGLAGRFENEQFFGPGTRLTVL.

The chain has TRBV5-1 and TRBJ1-1; possibly TRBD1 for D (6 bases). CDR1 is SGHRS and CDR2 is YFSETQ in the germline V gene. V lost 3 bases, J lost 2 bases, and 11 bases lay in between. The CDR3 has 14 residues. The DNA for the CDR3 is TGCGCCAGCAGCTATGGGGGCGGAAACACTGAAGCTTTCTTT. Translation: CASSYGGGNTEAFF.

This rearrangement joins TRBV5-4 to TRBJ2-3; D perhaps matches TRBD1 (5 bases). V was cut by 1 base and J by 7 bases, with 13 bases left in between. CDR3 length equals 14 residues. CDR1 and CDR2 from the germline V gene are SGHNT and YYREEE (reference sequence). The CDR3: CASSLNVRVNTQYF. CDR3 nucleotide sequence: TGTGCCAGCAGCTTGAACGTCAGGGTTAATACGCAGTATTTT. Supplemented by reference TRBV5-4 and TRBJ2-3, the full variable domain reads ETGVTQSPTHLIKTRGQQVTLRCSSQSGHNTVSWYQQALGQGPQFIFQYYREEENGRGNFPPRFSGLQFPNYSSELNVNALELDDSALYLCASSLNVRVNTQYFGPGTRLTVL.

This chain links TRBV4-1 with TRBJ2-5; D is unclear. V was pared by 1 base and J by 2 bases, with 11 bases between. The CDR3 sequence is 15 residues long. Germline V gene data show CDR1 as MGHRA and CDR2 as YSYEKL. The CDR3 DNA sequence: TGCGCCAGCAGCCAAGGCGGTTTACGGCAAGAGACCCAGTACTTC. This gives the protein CASSQGGLRQETQYF.

The V call is TRBV11-2, the J call TRBJ2-7, with 8 bases fitting TRBD2. V shed 5 bases, J shed 6 bases, and the junction held 15 bases outside the gene matches. Germline V gene data show CDR1 as SGHAT and CDR2 as FQNNGV. This CDR3 region has 16 residues. Here the CDR3 reads CASSPIAGHRSGEQYF. The CDR3, as DNA: TGTGCCAGCAGCCCGATAGCGGGACACAGGAGCGGCGAGCAGTACTTC. The entire variable domain, with the rest obtained from reference TRBV11-2 and TRBJ2-7, is as follows: EAGVAQSPRYKIIEKRQSVAFWCNPISGHATLYWYQQILGQGPKLLIQFQNNGVVDDSQLPKDRFSAERLKGVDSTLKIQPAKLEDSAVYLCASSPIAGHRSGEQYFGPGTRLTVT.